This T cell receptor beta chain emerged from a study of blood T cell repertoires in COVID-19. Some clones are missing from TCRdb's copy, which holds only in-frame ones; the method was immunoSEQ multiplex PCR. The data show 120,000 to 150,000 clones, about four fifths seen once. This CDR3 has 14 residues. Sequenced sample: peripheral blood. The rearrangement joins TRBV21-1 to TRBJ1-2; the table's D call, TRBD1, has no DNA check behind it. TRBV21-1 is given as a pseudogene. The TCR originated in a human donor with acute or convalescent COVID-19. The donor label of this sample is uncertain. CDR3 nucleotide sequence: TGTGCCAGCACCCCTGGGGGACAGAGGGATGGCTACACCTTC. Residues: CASTPGGQRDGYTF.